Here is one TCR beta chain with its context. The sample originates from a study of shared clonotypes between healthy human individuals. Clones were sequenced by immunoSEQ multiplex PCR, and TCRdb holds only the in-frame ones, with some missing. The sample includes 780,000 or so clones, over 60% seen only once; the top ten take more than 1.5%. This CDR3 is built from 12 residues. Trimming took 7 bases from V and 5 from J, leaving 12 bases between them. The germline gives CDR1 MNHEY, CDR2 SMNVEV (reference sequence). Input material: memory CD4+ T cells sorted from blood. Documented subset: CD45RA-negative fraction. V usage is TRBV27 and J usage is TRBJ2-7; D is ambiguous. The TCR comes from a woman in her 30s in good health. The CDR3 loop reads CASTGGGNEQYF. As DNA, the CDR3 is TGTGCCAGCACAGGTGGTGGGAACGAGCAGTACTTC.